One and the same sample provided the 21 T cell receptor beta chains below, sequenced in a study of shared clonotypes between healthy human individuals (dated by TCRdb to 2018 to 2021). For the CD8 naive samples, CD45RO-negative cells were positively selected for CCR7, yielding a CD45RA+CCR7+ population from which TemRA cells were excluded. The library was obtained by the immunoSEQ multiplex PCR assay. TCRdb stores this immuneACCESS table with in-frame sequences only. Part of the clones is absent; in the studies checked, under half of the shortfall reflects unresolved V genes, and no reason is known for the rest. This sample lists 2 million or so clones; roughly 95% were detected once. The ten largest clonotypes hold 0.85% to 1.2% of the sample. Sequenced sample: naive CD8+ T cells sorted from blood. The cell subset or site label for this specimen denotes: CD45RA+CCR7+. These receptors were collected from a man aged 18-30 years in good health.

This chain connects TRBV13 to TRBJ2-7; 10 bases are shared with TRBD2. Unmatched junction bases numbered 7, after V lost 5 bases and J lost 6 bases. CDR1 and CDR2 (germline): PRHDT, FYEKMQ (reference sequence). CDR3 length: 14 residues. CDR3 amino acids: CASSQSGGAPEQYF. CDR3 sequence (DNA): TGTGCCAGCAGCCAAAGCGGGGGGGCGCCCGAGCAGTACTTC.

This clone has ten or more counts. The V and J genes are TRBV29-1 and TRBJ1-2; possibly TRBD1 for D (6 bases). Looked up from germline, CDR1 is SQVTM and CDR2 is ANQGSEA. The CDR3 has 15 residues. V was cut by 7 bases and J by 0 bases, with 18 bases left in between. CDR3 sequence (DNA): TGCAGCGCCAATGGGGGCAGCCTAGCTAACTATGGCTACACCTTC. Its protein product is CSANGGSLANYGYTF.

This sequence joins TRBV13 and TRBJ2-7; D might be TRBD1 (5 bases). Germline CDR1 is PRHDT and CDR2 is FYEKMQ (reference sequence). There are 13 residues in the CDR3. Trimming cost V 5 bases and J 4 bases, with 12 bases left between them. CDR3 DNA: TGTGCCAGCAGCGGTGGCAGGGCATACGAGCAGTACTTC. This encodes CASSGGRAYEQYF.

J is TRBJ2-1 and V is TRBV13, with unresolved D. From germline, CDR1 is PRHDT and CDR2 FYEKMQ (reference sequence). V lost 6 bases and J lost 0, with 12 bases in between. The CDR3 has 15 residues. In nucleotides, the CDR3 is TGTGCCAGCAGTTACTTAATGAGCTCCTACAATGAGCAGTTCTTC. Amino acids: CASSYLMSSYNEQFF.

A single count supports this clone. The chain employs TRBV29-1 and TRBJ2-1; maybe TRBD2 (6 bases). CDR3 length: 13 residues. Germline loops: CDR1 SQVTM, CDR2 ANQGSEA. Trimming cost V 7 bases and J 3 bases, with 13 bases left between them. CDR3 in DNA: TGCAGCGCGGGGACTGGCATCTACAATGAGCAGTTCTTC. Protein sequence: CSAGTGIYNEQFF.

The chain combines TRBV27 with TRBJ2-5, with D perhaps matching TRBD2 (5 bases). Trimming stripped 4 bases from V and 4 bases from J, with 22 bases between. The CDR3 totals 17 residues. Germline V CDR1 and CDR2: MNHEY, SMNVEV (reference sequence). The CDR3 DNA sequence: TGTGCCAGCAGTTGGTCCCGGGGAGAGTACCGTGGAGAGACCCAGTACTTC. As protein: CASSWSRGEYRGETQYF.

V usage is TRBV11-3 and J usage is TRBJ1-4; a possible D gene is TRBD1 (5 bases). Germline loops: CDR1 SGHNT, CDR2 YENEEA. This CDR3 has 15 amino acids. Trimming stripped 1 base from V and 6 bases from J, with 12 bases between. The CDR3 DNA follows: TGTGCCAGCAGCTTAGGGGAGGGGCTGGATGAAAAACTGTTTTTT. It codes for CASSLGEGLDEKLFF.

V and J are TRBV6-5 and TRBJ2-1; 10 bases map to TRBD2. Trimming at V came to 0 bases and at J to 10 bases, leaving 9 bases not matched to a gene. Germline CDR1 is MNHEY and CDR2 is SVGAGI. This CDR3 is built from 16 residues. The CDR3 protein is CASSYSGLAVLREQFF. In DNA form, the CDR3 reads TGTGCCAGCAGTTACTCAGGACTAGCGGTCCTGAGGGAGCAGTTCTTC.

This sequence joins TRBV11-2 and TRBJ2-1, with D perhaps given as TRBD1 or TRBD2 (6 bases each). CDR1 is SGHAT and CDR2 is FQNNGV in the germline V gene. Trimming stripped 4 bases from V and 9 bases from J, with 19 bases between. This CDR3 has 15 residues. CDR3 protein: CASSSPHGGHSEQFF. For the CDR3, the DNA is TGTGCCAGCAGCTCCCCCCACGGGGGCCACAGTGAGCAGTTCTTC. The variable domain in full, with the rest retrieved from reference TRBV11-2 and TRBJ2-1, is EAGVAQSPRYKIIEKRQSVAFWCNPISGHATLYWYQQILGQGPKLLIQFQNNGVVDDSQLPKDRFSAERLKGVDSTLKIQPAKLEDSAVYLCASSSPHGGHSEQFFGPGTRLTVL.

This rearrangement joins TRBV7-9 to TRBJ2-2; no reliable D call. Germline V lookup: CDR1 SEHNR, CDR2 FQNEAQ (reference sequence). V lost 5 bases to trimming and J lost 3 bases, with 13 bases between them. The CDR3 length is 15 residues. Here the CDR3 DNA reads TGTGCCAGCAGCCCCTCCGGTCTCTACACCGGGGAGCTGTTTTTT. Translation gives CASSPSGLYTGELFF.

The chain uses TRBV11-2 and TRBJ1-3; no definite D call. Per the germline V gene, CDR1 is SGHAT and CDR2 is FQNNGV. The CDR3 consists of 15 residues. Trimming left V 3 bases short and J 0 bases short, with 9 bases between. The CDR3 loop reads CASSLELSSGNTIYF. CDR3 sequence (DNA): TGTGCCAGCAGCTTGGAACTTAGCTCTGGAAACACCATATATTTT.

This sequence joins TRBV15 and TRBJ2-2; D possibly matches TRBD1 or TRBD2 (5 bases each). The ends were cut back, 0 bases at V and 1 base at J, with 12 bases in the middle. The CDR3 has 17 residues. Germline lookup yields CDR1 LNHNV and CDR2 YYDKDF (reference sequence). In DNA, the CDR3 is TGTGCCACCAGCAGAGATTGGGACGGGCTGAACACCGGGGAGCTGTTTTTT. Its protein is CATSRDWDGLNTGELFF.

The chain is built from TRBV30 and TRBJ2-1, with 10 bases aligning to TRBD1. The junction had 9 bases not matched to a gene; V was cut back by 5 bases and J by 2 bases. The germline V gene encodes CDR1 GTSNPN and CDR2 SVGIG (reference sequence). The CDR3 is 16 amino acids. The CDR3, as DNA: TGTGCCTGGGAGGACAGGGGGTTACGTCCCTACAATGAGCAGTTCTTC. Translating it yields CAWEDRGLRPYNEQFF.

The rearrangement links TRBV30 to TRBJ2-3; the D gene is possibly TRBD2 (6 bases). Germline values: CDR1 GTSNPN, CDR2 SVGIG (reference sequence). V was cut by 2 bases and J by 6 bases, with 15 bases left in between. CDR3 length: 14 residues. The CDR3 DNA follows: TGTGCCTGGAGTCAATTAGGAGGAGGGGATACGCAGTATTTT. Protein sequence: CAWSQLGGGDTQYF.

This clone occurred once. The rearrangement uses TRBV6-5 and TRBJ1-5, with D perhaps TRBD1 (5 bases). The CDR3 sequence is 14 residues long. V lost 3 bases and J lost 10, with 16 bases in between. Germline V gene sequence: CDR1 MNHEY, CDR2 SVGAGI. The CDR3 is CASSYSRGPGPQHF. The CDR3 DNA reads TGTGCCAGCAGTTATAGTCGGGGCCCCGGCCCCCAGCATTTT.

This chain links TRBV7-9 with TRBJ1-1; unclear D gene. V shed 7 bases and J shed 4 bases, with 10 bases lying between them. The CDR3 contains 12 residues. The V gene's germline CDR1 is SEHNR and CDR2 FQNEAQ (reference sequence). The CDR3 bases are TGTGCCAGCACGGGTCCGCCCACTGAAGCTTTCTTT. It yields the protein CASTGPPTEAFF. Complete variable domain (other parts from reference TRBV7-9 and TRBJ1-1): DTGVSQNPRHKITKRGQNVTFRCDPISEHNRLYWYRQTLGQGPEFLTYFQNEAQLEKSRLLSDRFSAERPKGSFSTLEIQRTEQGDSAMYLCASTGPPTEAFFGQGTRLTVV.

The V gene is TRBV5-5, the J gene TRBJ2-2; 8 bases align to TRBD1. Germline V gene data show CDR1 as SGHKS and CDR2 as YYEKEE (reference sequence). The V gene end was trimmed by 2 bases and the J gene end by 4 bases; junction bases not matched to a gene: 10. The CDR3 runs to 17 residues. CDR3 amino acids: CASSLLRQGAVTGELFF. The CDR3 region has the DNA TGTGCCAGCAGCTTACTCCGGCAGGGGGCGGTCACCGGGGAGCTGTTTTTT.

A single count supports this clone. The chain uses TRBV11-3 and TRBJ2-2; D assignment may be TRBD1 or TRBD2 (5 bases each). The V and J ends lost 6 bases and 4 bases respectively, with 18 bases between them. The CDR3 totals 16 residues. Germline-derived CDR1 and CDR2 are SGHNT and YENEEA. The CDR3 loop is CASSSLGELGTGELFF. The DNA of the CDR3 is TGTGCCAGCAGTAGTTTGGGGGAGTTGGGCACCGGGGAGCTGTTTTTT. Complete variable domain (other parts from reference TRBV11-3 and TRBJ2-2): EAGVVQSPRYKIIEKKQPVAFWCNPISGHNTLYWYLQNLGQGPELLIRYENEEAVDDSQLPKDRFSAERLKGVDSTLKIQPAELGDSAVYLCASSSLGELGTGELFFGEGSRLTVL.

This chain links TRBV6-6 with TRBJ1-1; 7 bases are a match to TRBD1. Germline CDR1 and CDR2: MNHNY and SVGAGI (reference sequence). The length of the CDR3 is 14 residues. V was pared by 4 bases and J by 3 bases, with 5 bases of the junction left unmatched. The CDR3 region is CASSSGGRHTEAFF. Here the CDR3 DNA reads TGTGCCAGCAGTTCAGGGGGGCGGCACACTGAAGCTTTCTTT.

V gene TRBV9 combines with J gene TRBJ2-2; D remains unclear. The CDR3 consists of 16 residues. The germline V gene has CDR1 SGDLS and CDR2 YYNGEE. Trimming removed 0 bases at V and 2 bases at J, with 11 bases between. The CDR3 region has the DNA TGTGCCAGCAGCGTAGTCGCCGAAAGTAACACCGGGGAGCTGTTTTTT. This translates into CASSVVAESNTGELFF.

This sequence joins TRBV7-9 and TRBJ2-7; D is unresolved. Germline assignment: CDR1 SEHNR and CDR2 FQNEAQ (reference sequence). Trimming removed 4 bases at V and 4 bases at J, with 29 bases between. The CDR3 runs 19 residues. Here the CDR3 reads CASSSDLSETGPRLYEQYF. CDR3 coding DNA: TGTGCCAGCAGCTCCGACCTCAGTGAAACCGGGCCTCGTTTGTACGAGCAGTACTTC.